This TCR beta chain was sequenced in a study of T cells after yellow fever vaccination. Regarding the study as a whole: Overall, a small share of clonotypes was seen in both CD4 and CD8 compartments.

For this clonotype: Antigen: not known.

Trimming pared 4 bases from V and 0 bases from J, leaving 13 bases between. The germline CDR1 and CDR2 sequences are SQVTM and ANQGSEA. The CDR3 consists of 14 residues. For TCR, cDNA came from 5'RACE template switching, which added a universal primer site and UMIs. One entry per CDR3 protein results from TCRdb running MiXCR on the 5' RACE reads. The sample carries under 550,000 distinct CDR3 sequences, roughly a fifth recorded once. The material was PBMCs, obtained roughly 23 days after the first yellow fever vaccination. The clonotype comes from a young man who received the YFV17D yellow fever vaccine. The gene calls are TRBV29-1 and TRBJ2-7; D is possibly TRBD1 (7 bases). CDR3 bases: TGCAGCGTTGTGGGCGGGACAGACTCCTACGAGCAGTACTTC. Amino acid sequence: CSVVGGTDSYEQYF.